This is a list of T cell receptor beta chains from one sample in a study of T cell changes during pregnancy in multiple sclerosis. TCRdb's copy holds only in-frame clones and misses some; the assay was immunoSEQ multiplex PCR. The sample includes some 45,000 clones, around 92% seen only once; the top ten take approximately 2%. Specimen: CD4+ T cells from peripheral blood mononuclear cells, collected after pregnancy. The source is a female donor in good health, enrolled as a control in a pregnancy study. CDR3s include the opening cysteine and the closing phenylalanine or tryptophan. D genes are given only for firm matches. Some rows have no size entry. The others give once, few or many, or a class for an expanded clone.

V gene	clone size	J gene	D gene	CDR3 protein	CDR3 DNA
TRBV11-2	-	TRBJ2-1	-	CASSFGGPYNEQFF	TGTGCCAGCAGCTTTGGGGGCCCCTACAATGAGCAGTTCTTC
TRBV27	few	TRBJ1-5	-	CASSFRNQPQHF	TGTGCCAGCAGTTTTCGGAATCAGCCCCAGCATTTT
TRBV5-1	-	TRBJ2-5	-	CASSRTTYQETQYF	TGCGCCAGCAGCCGTACTACCTACCAAGAGACCCAGTACTTC
TRBV28	-	TRBJ1-2	-	CASSFLRGRANGYTF	TGTGCCAGCAGTTTCCTCAGGGGCCGGGCGAATGGCTACACCTTC
TRBV5-4	-	TRBJ2-1	-	CASSWGTGSSYNEQFF	TGTGCCAGCAGCTGGGGGACTGGGAGCTCCTACAATGAGCAGTTCTTC
TRBV4-3	few	TRBJ2-1	TRBD2	CASSQDSGSSYNEQFF	TGCGCCAGCAGCCAAGATAGCGGGAGCTCCTACAATGAGCAGTTCTTC
TRBV2	-	TRBJ1-1	-	CASSERGLLSTEAFF	TGTGCCAGCAGTGAAAGAGGACTCTTGAGCACTGAAGCTTTCTTT
TRBV28	-	TRBJ2-1	TRBD1	CASSAGTGKGNEQFF	TGTGCCAGCAGTGCGGGGACAGGAAAGGGAAATGAGCAGTTCTTC
TRBV7-9	-	TRBJ2-7	-	CASSLAGGSVGYEQYF	TGTGCCAGCAGCTTAGCGGGCGGGTCCGTTGGCTACGAGCAGTACTTC
TRBV25-1	-	TRBJ2-7	-	CASSQGRNYEQYF	TGTGCCAGCAGTCAGGGCAGAAACTACGAGCAGTACTTC
TRBV25-1	-	TRBJ1-1	-	CASTSGAGTEAFF	TGTGCCAGCACCTCAGGGGCGGGCACTGAAGCTTTCTTT
TRBV20-1	-	TRBJ2-7	-	CSAGELSEQYF	TGCAGTGCTGGAGAGCTGAGCGAGCAGTACTTC
TRBV4-3	-	TRBJ2-7	-	CASSLWTNHYEQYF	TGCGCCAGCAGCCTATGGACTAATCACTACGAGCAGTACTTC
TRBV19	-	TRBJ2-5	-	CASSTGGLETQYF	TGTGCCAGTAGTACCGGGGGTTTGGAGACCCAGTACTTC
TRBV30	-	TRBJ1-4	-	CARGGVGEKLFF	TGTGCCCGCGGGGGGGTGGGTGAAAAACTGTTTTTT
TRBV6-6	-	TRBJ2-3	-	CASTEAPQTQYF	TGTGCCAGCACCGAGGCCCCCCAAACGCAGTATTTT
TRBV27	-	TRBJ2-5	-	CASSPRAHHETQYF	TGTGCCAGCAGTCCGAGGGCCCACCATGAGACCCAGTACTTC
TRBV15	-	TRBJ2-5	TRBD2	CATSRDLRTSGRARVETQYF	TGTGCCACCAGCAGAGATCTCCGGACTAGCGGGAGAGCCAGGGTAGAGACCCAGTACTTC
TRBV30	-	TRBJ2-3	-	CACAAGDTQYF	TGTGCCTGCGCGGCGGGGGATACGCAGTATTTT
TRBV5-6	-	TRBJ1-5	-	CASSSPRESNQPQHF	TGTGCCAGCAGCTCCCCCAGGGAAAGCAATCAGCCCCAGCATTTT
TRBV2	-	TRBJ1-6	TRBD1	CASSVGTGGGSPLHF	TGTGCCAGCAGTGTCGGGACAGGGGGTGGATCACCCCTCCACTTT
TRBV21-1	-	TRBJ1-4	-	CASARQGADEKLFF	TGTGCCAGCGCAAGACAGGGGGCCGACGAAAAACTGTTTTTT
TRBV6-5	-	TRBJ2-4	TRBD2	CASSLRGDRKNIQYF	TGTGCCAGCAGTCTACGGGGGGACCGGAAAAACATTCAGTACTTC
TRBV7-2	-	TRBJ1-1	-	CASSLASGTEAFF	TGTGCCAGCAGCTTAGCCAGTGGGACAGAAGCTTTCTTT
TRBV2	-	TRBJ1-5	-	CASTVRSNQPQHF	TGTGCCAGCACTGTACGGAGCAATCAGCCCCAGCATTTT
TRBV2	-	TRBJ2-3	-	CASRESNTQYF	TGTGCCAGCCGAGAGAGCAATACGCAGTATTTT
TRBV5-6	-	TRBJ2-3	TRBD2	CASSFAGGQVDTQYF	TGTGCCAGCAGCTTCGCGGGGGGCCAGGTAGATACGCAGTATTTT
TRBV27	-	TRBJ2-7	-	CASSLSRGSTYEQYF	TGTGCCAGCAGTTTATCCCGGGGGTCTACCTACGAGCAGTACTTC
TRBV19	-	TRBJ1-6	-	CATSRQALGSPLHF	TGTGCCACGTCTCGACAGGCTTTGGGTTCACCCCTCCACTTT
TRBV5-4	-	TRBJ2-5	-	CASSRPGDQETQYF	TGTGCCAGCAGCCGGCCCGGGGATCAAGAGACCCAGTACTTC
TRBV28	-	TRBJ2-6	-	CASRALNRAGANVLTF	TGTGCCAGCAGGGCCCTTAACAGGGCCGGGGCCAACGTCCTGACTTTC
TRBV4-1	-	TRBJ1-2	-	CASSQVTREGGYTF	TGCGCCAGCAGCCAAGTCACCCGGGAAGGGGGCTACACCTTC
TRBV9	-	TRBJ2-5	-	CASSVGTAQGETQYF	TGTGCCAGCAGCGTAGGGACGGCCCAGGGGGAGACCCAGTACTTC
TRBV13	-	TRBJ2-1	TRBD1	CASSFRQGNNEQFF	TGTGCCAGCAGCTTCCGACAGGGGAACAATGAGCAGTTCTTC
TRBV11-1	-	TRBJ2-2	-	CASSRLTAGELFF	TGTGCCAGCAGCCGACTAACGGCCGGGGAGCTGTTTTTT
TRBV16	-	TRBJ2-1	TRBD2	CASSQWKAGGPGEQFF	TGTGCCAGCAGCCAATGGAAGGCGGGGGGGCCGGGTGAGCAGTTCTTC
TRBV5-4	once	TRBJ2-3	TRBD2	CASTRTSGRSDTQYF	TGTGCCAGCACACGGACTAGCGGGAGGTCAGATACGCAGTATTTT
TRBV7-9	-	TRBJ2-5	-	CASSLTELQETQYF	TGTGCCAGCAGCTTAACAGAGTTACAAGAGACCCAGTACTTC
TRBV28	-	TRBJ1-2	-	CASSFPDYGYTF	TGTGCCAGCAGTTTCCCTGACTATGGCTACACCTTC
TRBV5-1	-	TRBJ2-5	TRBD1	CASSTRQGETQYF	TGCGCCAGCAGCACCAGACAGGGAGAGACCCAGTACTTC
TRBV7-2	once	TRBJ2-1	-	CASSRTKGESEQFF	TGTGCCAGCAGCCGGACTAAGGGCGAATCGGAGCAGTTCTTC
TRBV5-1	few	TRBJ2-4	-	CASSVSGAKNIQYF	TGCGCCAGCAGCGTTAGCGGAGCCAAAAACATTCAGTACTTC
TRBV5-1	-	TRBJ1-3	TRBD1	CASSLWDRASGNTIYF	TGCGCCAGCAGCTTGTGGGACAGGGCTTCTGGAAACACCATATATTTT
TRBV6-6	-	TRBJ1-6	-	CASKVGRQNSPLHF	TGTGCCAGCAAAGTCGGCAGGCAGAATTCACCCCTCCACTTT
TRBV18	-	TRBJ2-2	-	CASSPSWELFF	TGTGCCAGCTCACCGAGTTGGGAGCTGTTTTTT
TRBV7-2	-	TRBJ1-2	-	CASSLDGGLTYGYTF	TGTGCCAGCAGCTTAGATGGGGGGTTGACGTACGGCTACACCTTC
TRBV6-5	-	TRBJ1-2	-	CATVRAGGYTF	TGTGCCACCGTCAGGGCCGGTGGCTACACCTTC
TRBV9	-	TRBJ2-7	TRBD1	CASSEAPTGEREQYF	TGTGCCAGCAGCGAGGCCCCGACAGGGGAGAGGGAGCAGTACTTC
TRBV29-1	-	TRBJ1-2	-	CSVLSLGREAIRGYTF	TGCAGCGTGTTAAGCCTTGGCAGGGAGGCAATTCGGGGCTACACCTTC
TRBV19	-	TRBJ2-5	TRBD1	CASSLGTGGIEETQYF	TGTGCCAGTAGTCTCGGGACAGGGGGCATCGAAGAGACCCAGTACTTC
TRBV4-1	-	TRBJ1-2	TRBD1	CASSQPRSGTGDGYTF	TGCGCCAGCAGCCAACCCCGTTCCGGGACAGGAGACGGCTACACCTTC